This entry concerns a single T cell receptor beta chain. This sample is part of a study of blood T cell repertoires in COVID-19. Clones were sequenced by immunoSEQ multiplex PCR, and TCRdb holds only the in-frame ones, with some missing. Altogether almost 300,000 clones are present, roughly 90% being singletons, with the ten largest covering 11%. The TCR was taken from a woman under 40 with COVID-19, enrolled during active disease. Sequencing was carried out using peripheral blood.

CDR3 region: CASSRGRDRREAFF. CDR3 bases: TGCGCCAGCAGCCGCGGGAGGGACAGGAGAGAAGCTTTCTTT. The rearrangement joins TRBV5-1 to TRBJ1-1, with 8 positions matching TRBD1. This CDR3 is built from 14 residues. Germline assignment: CDR1 SGHRS and CDR2 YFSETQ. Trimming removed 4 bases from V and 8 bases from J; junction bases left unmatched: 10. The full variable domain, its missing parts supplied by reference TRBV5-1 and TRBJ1-1, is KAGVTQTPRYLIKTRGQQVTLSCSPISGHRSVSWYQQTPGQGLQFLFEYFSETQRNKGNFPGRFSGRQFSNSRSEMNVSTLELGDSALYLCASSRGRDRREAFFGQGTRLTVV.